Listed here are 18 T cell receptor beta chains from one sample, sequenced in a study of T-cell reconstitution after alpha-beta-depleted transplantation in children. Preparation of the TCRbeta library involved a method that used unique molecular identifiers. MiXCR, run by TCRdb on the PCR reads, gives a single entry per CDR3 protein. The profile shows approximately 93,000 distinct CDR3 sequences, 8% to 9% of them singletons. This material consisted of PBMCs from the stem cell graft donor, taken from the stem cell graft. These receptors came from a human donor who donated a stem cell graft to a child with congenital amegakaryocytic thrombocytopenia.

This clonotype occurred many times. The CDR3 DNA is TGCAGTGCTCCCCGCACTGAAGCTTTCTTT. Translation gives CSAPRTEAFF. The chain combines TRBV20-1 with TRBJ1-1; D gene ambiguous. CDR1 is DFQATT and CDR2 is SNEGSKA in the germline V gene (reference sequence). Trimming shortened V by 5 bases and J by 4 bases, and 5 bases separated the two germline ends. This CDR3 region has 10 residues.

This clonotype occurred many times. The rearrangement joins TRBV20-1 to TRBJ2-7; D is uncertain. The CDR3 extends over 12 amino acids. From germline, CDR1 is DFQATT and CDR2 SNEGSKA (reference sequence). Deletions cut 6 bases from V and 1 base from J, with 10 bases between. CDR3 coding DNA: TGCAGTGCGAGGATTGGGTCCTACGAGCAGTACTTC. Translation: CSARIGSYEQYF.

This clonotype was observed many times. The chain links TRBV5-1 to TRBJ2-2, with a tentative D call TRBD1 (5 bases). Looked up from germline, CDR1 is SGHRS and CDR2 is YFSETQ. V shed 4 bases and J shed 3 bases, with 28 bases lying between them. CDR3 length: 20 amino acids. The CDR3 nucleotides are TGCGCCAGCAGCCCCGCTCCGCAGGGATCGGTGGCGAAGGACACCGGGGAGCTGTTTTTT. The encoded protein is CASSPAPQGSVAKDTGELFF.

This clonotype was found many times. CDR3: CASSLVPGSTGELFF. The CDR3, as DNA: TGTGCCAGCAGCTTAGTTCCAGGCTCCACCGGGGAGCTGTTTTTT. The chain recombines TRBV7-8 with TRBJ2-2; the D is unclear. The CDR3 contains 15 residues. Deletions cut 1 base from V and 4 bases from J, with 10 bases between. The germline CDR1 and CDR2 sequences are SGHVS and FQNEAQ.

Many counts were recorded for this clonotype. J is TRBJ2-3 and V is TRBV5-5; D remains unclear. Deletions cut 0 bases from V and 1 base from J, with 12 bases between. The germline V gene encodes CDR1 SGHKS and CDR2 YYEKEE (reference sequence). The CDR3 consists of 16 residues. The CDR3 spells CASSLDRSLRTDTQYF. CDR3 bases: TGTGCCAGCAGCTTGGATCGGAGCCTTCGCACAGATACGCAGTATTTT. Full variable domain (remainder filled in from reference TRBV5-5 and TRBJ2-3): DAGVTQSPTHLIKTRGQQVTLRCSPISGHKSVSWYQQVLGQGPQFIFQYYEKEERGRGNFPDRFSARQFPNYSSELNVNALLLGDSALYLCASSLDRSLRTDTQYFGPGTRLTVL.

This clonotype turned up a few times. The chain joins TRBV5-1 to TRBJ1-3; D gene uncertain. Per germline, CDR1 SGHRS and CDR2 YFSETQ. The V end lost 0 bases, the J end lost 4 bases, and 11 bases lay between the germline ends. CDR3 size: 15 residues. In DNA, the CDR3 is TGCGCCAGCAGCTTGGTTCCAGCCCAGGGAAACACCATATATTTT. Its protein is CASSLVPAQGNTIYF.

This clonotype was recorded at least ten times. This chain links TRBV7-3 with TRBJ1-1; 7 positions agree with TRBD1. With 5 bases clipped from V and 4 bases from J, the junction kept 4 bases outside the gene matches. This CDR3 is 13 amino acids long. From germline, CDR1 is SGHTA and CDR2 FQGTGA. CDR3 sequence reads: CASSVTGITEAFF. The CDR3 DNA sequence: TGTGCCAGCAGCGTGACAGGGATCACTGAAGCTTTCTTT.

In this sample, this clonotype turned up a few times. The chain combines TRBV7-8 with TRBJ1-3; D might be TRBD1 (5 bases). Trimming took off 1 base at V and 3 bases at J, with 10 bases between the two ends. Germline CDR1 SGHVS, CDR2 FQNEAQ. This CDR3 region has 15 residues. In DNA form, the CDR3 reads TGTGCCAGCAGCTTAGGCGGGGCTGGTGGAAACACCATATATTTT. Residues: CASSLGGAGGNTIYF.

In this sample, this clonotype turned up a few times. The gene calls are TRBV6-1 and TRBJ2-3; TRBD2 is a possible D gene (7 bases). Trimming left V 7 bases short and J 4 bases short, with 15 bases between. CDR1 and CDR2 from the germline V gene are MNHNS and SASEGT. The CDR3 totals 14 residues. The CDR3 region is CASNPQGGADTQYF. For the CDR3, the DNA is TGTGCCAGCAACCCACAGGGAGGGGCAGATACGCAGTATTTT.

The sample holds many counts of this clonotype. This chain connects TRBV20-1 to TRBJ2-5, with 10 bases lining up with TRBD2. CDR1 is DFQATT and CDR2 is SNEGSKA in the germline V gene (reference sequence). The CDR3 loop spans 12 amino acids. V lost 3 bases to trimming and J lost 5 bases; unmatched junction nucleotides: 0. The CDR3 DNA is TGCAGTGCTAGGACTAGCGGGGAGACCCAGTACTTC. The encoded protein is CSARTSGETQYF.

This clonotype was found many times. This chain joins TRBV12-3 or TRBV12-4 and TRBJ2-1; weak D call: TRBD1 (5 bases). The V gene lost 1 base and the J gene lost 7 bases, with 14 bases spanning the gap. This CDR3 contains 15 residues. The CDR3, as DNA: TGTGCCAGCAGTTTAGTTGCCCGCCCAGGGAATGAGCAGTTCTTC. Amino acids: CASSLVARPGNEQFF.

This clonotype was found many times. The rearrangement uses TRBV3-1 and TRBJ1-6; D remains ambiguous. Trimming shortened V by 1 base and J by 14 bases, and 12 bases separated the two germline ends. The CDR3 contains 13 residues. Germline assignment: CDR1 LGHDT and CDR2 YNNKEL (reference sequence). The CDR3 region is CASSQVSSGTLHF. DNA for the CDR3: TGTGCCAGCAGCCAAGTAAGTTCGGGAACCCTCCACTTT. Using reference TRBV3-1 and TRBJ1-6 for the parts outside the CDR3, the full variable domain is DTAVSQTPKYLVTQMGNDKSIKCEQNLGHDTMYWYKQDSKKFLKIMFSYNNKELIINETVPNRFSPKSPDKAHLNLHINSLELGDSAVYFCASSQVSSGTLHFGNGTRLTVT.

Worth noting for this clonotype: It may be a read error: a sequence one base away is much more abundant. V and J are TRBV20-1 and TRBJ2-1; 9 nucleotides line up with TRBD2. The CDR3 sequence is 16 residues long. Per the germline V gene, CDR1 is DFQATT and CDR2 is SNEGSKA (reference sequence). The CDR3 reads CSASPPGLASYNQQFF. CDR3 nucleotide sequence: TGCAGTGCTAGTCCCCCCGGACTAGCGTCTTACAATCAGCAGTTCTTC.

This clonotype was counted many times. This sequence joins TRBV10-2 and TRBJ2-7; maybe TRBD1 (5 bases). CDR3 length: 12 amino acids. Germline-derived CDR1 and CDR2 are WSHSY and SAAADI. The V and J ends lost 4 bases and 3 bases respectively, with 7 bases between them. The DNA of the CDR3 is TGCGCCAGCAGTGGGACACTCTACGAGCAGTACTTC. Its translation is CASSGTLYEQYF.

Many counts were recorded for this clonotype. V and J are TRBV5-1 and TRBJ1-5, with 7 bases fitting TRBD1. V lost 1 base, J lost 3 bases, and 4 bases stayed unmatched. The length of the CDR3 is 15 residues. Germline V lookup: CDR1 SGHRS, CDR2 YFSETQ. CDR3 sequence: CASSLRGLSNQPQHF. The CDR3, as DNA: TGCGCCAGCAGCTTGAGGGGGCTTTCCAATCAGCCCCAGCATTTT.

Many counts were recorded for this clonotype. V and J are TRBV3-1 and TRBJ2-1; 9 nucleotides agree with TRBD2. CDR3 length equals 15 residues. After removal of 1 base from V and 4 bases from J, the junction contained 2 bases not matched to a gene. The germline gives CDR1 LGHDT, CDR2 YNNKEL (reference sequence). The CDR3 DNA reads TGTGCCAGCAGCCAAGGAGCGGGGGGATACAATGAGCAGTTCTTC. Translation: CASSQGAGGYNEQFF.

Many counts were recorded for this clonotype. The chain recombines TRBV20-1 with TRBJ2-5; 8 bases line up with TRBD2. Germline assignment: CDR1 DFQATT and CDR2 SNEGSKA (reference sequence). The CDR3 sequence is 14 residues long. V was clipped by 6 bases and J by 5 bases; unmatched bases: 11. CDR3 sequence: CSAPGGAGAETQYF. In DNA form, the CDR3 reads TGCAGTGCCCCCGGTGGAGCGGGAGCTGAGACCCAGTACTTC.

Only a few counts were recorded for this clonotype. This chain joins TRBV6-1 and TRBJ2-1, with TRBD2 identical over 8 bases. The CDR3 sequence is 15 residues long. V shed 4 bases and J 3 bases; nucleotides not matched to a gene: 5. CDR1 and CDR2 from the germline V gene are MNHNS and SASEGT. Written as DNA, the CDR3 is TGTGCCAGCAGTGGAATTAGCGGGGTCTACAATGAGCAGTTCTTC. The encoded protein is CASSGISGVYNEQFF.